The next 32 T cell receptor beta chains were all read from a single sample in a study of identical twins. TCRdb re-derived calls from the 5' RACE reads in MiXCR, one entry per CDR3 protein. The top ten hold 1.9% of the sample, which has hundreds of thousands of distinct CDR3 sequences, around 8.1% seen once. These data are also associated with another study on yellow fever vaccine responses in identical twins.

Sequenced sample: memory (CD45RO+) T cells sorted from blood. These receptors were collected from a woman under 30 in good health.

There are many counts of this clonotype. The chain carries TRBV28 and TRBJ2-7, with D perhaps assigned TRBD1 or TRBD2 (5 bases each). This CDR3 comprises 14 residues. Germline V gene sequence: CDR1 MDHEN, CDR2 SYDVKM. V was clipped by 8 bases and J by 3 bases, with 17 bases between them. The CDR3 nucleotides are TGTGCCAGCGCCGAGGGCAGGGCCCTCTACGAGCAGTACTTC. This encodes CASAEGRALYEQYF.

This clonotype was detected only a few times. This chain links TRBV5-6 with TRBJ2-6, with D perhaps TRBD1 (5 bases). CDR3 length: 16 amino acids. CDR1 is SGHDT and CDR2 is YYEEEE in the germline V gene. V dropped 6 bases and J dropped 0 bases, with 13 bases sitting between them. The DNA for the CDR3 is TGTGCCAGCAACGCAGACAGACGCTCTGGGGCCAACGTCCTGACTTTC. Protein sequence: CASNADRRSGANVLTF.

There are a few counts of this clonotype. The rearrangement joins TRBV7-2 to TRBJ2-3; D assignment may be TRBD1 or TRBD2 (6 bases each). The ends were cut back, 5 bases at V and 7 bases at J, with 7 bases in the middle. The CDR3 is 11 amino acids. Germline V gene lookup returns CDR1 SGHTA and CDR2 FQGNSA. CDR3 loop: CASSGGHTQYF. For the CDR3, the DNA is TGTGCCAGCAGCGGGGGGCATACGCAGTATTTT.

The chain carries TRBV30 and TRBJ2-3, with D unresolved. The germline V gene encodes CDR1 GTSNPN and CDR2 SVGIG (reference sequence). This CDR3 has 15 residues. Deletions cut 0 bases from V and 2 bases from J, with 12 bases between. The CDR3 nucleotides read TGTGCCTGGAGTGTGGTGACTGGGAACACAGATACGCAGTATTTT. It yields the protein CAWSVVTGNTDTQYF.

This sequence joins TRBV10-2 and TRBJ2-1, with D uncertain. The V end was cut by 5 bases, the J end by 3 bases, with 5 bases between. The CDR3 is 12 residues long. Germline V CDR1 and CDR2: WSHSY, SAAADI. In DNA form, the CDR3 reads TGCGCCAGCAGTCACGACTACAATGAGCAGTTCTTC. Translation gives CASSHDYNEQFF.

This clonotype was seen ten or more times. The chain joins TRBV9 to TRBJ2-5; 9 nucleotides align to TRBD2. The CDR3 is 15 amino acids. The trim removed 0 bases at V and 5 bases at J, leaving 5 bases unmatched. Germline CDR1 reads SGDLS; CDR2 reads YYNGEE. The DNA for the CDR3 is TGTGCCAGCAGCGTAGCGGCGGGGGGGCCTGAGACCCAGTACTTC. Translated, it gives CASSVAAGGPETQYF.

This clonotype was counted at least ten times. This sequence joins TRBV6-2 or TRBV6-3 and TRBJ2-1, with unresolved D. The CDR3 is made up of 12 amino acids. V gave up 6 bases and J gave up 15 bases, with 18 bases separating them. CDR1 MNHEY and CDR2 SVGEGT come from the germline V gene. The CDR3, as DNA: TGTGCCAGCAGGAACCCACTAATTAAGGGGTTCTTC. Its translation is CASRNPLIKGFF.

This chain connects TRBV19 to TRBJ2-7, with 8 bases that match TRBD2. Germline CDR1 reads LNHDA; CDR2 reads SQIVND (reference sequence). The CDR3 sequence is 15 residues long. Trimming took 4 bases from V and 2 from J; bases not matched to a gene: 7. In DNA form, the CDR3 reads TGTGCCAGTAGTACGCGGGCGGGACTAGCCTACGAGCAGTACTTC. This translates into CASSTRAGLAYEQYF.

The sample holds many counts of this clonotype. The genes are TRBV27 and TRBJ1-5, with no clear D. This CDR3 has 14 residues. V shed 3 bases and J shed 3 bases, with 9 bases lying between them. Germline V gene sequence: CDR1 MNHEY, CDR2 SMNVEV (reference sequence). CDR3 in DNA: TGTGCCAGCAGTTTTTTACGCGACAATCAGCCCCAGCATTTT. Amino acids: CASSFLRDNQPQHF.

V is TRBV7-3 and J is TRBJ2-1, with a possible D match to TRBD2 (6 bases). This CDR3 spans 15 amino acids. CDR1 is SGHTA and CDR2 is FQGTGA in the germline V gene. Deletions cut 2 bases from V and 8 bases from J, with 16 bases between. CDR3 nucleotides: TGTGCCAGCAGCTTATCCGGGGGAGAGTGGGATGAGCAGTTCTTC. The encoded protein is CASSLSGGEWDEQFF.

The table lists this clonotype with a few counts. This chain links TRBV5-5 with TRBJ2-3; the D is unclear. The CDR3 loop spans 14 amino acids. V was cut by 3 bases and J by 0 bases, with 8 bases left in between. Per the germline V gene, CDR1 is SGHKS and CDR2 is YYEKEE (reference sequence). The DNA of the CDR3 is TGTGCCAGCAGCTCCCCCCGGAGCACAGATACGCAGTATTTT. Translating gives CASSSPRSTDTQYF.

J is TRBJ2-5 and V is TRBV29-1; weak D call: TRBD1 (5 bases). This CDR3 has 14 amino acids. Per the germline V gene, CDR1 is SQVTM and CDR2 is ANQGSEA. V gave up 7 bases and J gave up 5 bases, with 20 bases separating them. The CDR3 reads CSAVPMTSGETQYF. The CDR3, as DNA: TGCAGCGCCGTCCCAATGACGTCAGGGGAGACCCAGTACTTC.

Ten or more counts support this clonotype. The chain is built from TRBV5-1 and TRBJ2-1; 8 nucleotides agree with TRBD1. Losses at the gene ends were 4 bases for V and 4 bases for J; bases not matched to a gene: 4. The CDR3 length is 14 residues. Germline V gene sequence: CDR1 SGHRS, CDR2 YFSETQ. In DNA form, the CDR3 reads TGCGCCAGCAGCATCCGACAGGGGTACAATGAGCAGTTCTTC. This sequence encodes CASSIRQGYNEQFF.

This clonotype was observed many times. The CDR3 reads CASSLGTAYYGYTF. CDR3 bases: TGTGCCAGCAGTTTAGGGACAGCTTACTATGGCTACACCTTC. The chain has TRBV28 and TRBJ1-2; TRBD1 matches at 7 bases. Germline V gives CDR1 MDHEN, CDR2 SYDVKM. The CDR3 has 14 residues. J lost 3 bases, V lost 2 bases, and 3 bases had no gene match.

The rearrangement uses TRBV2 and TRBJ2-3; D remains unclear. The CDR3 has 14 amino acids. Trimming stripped 10 bases from V and 4 bases from J, with 18 bases between. The germline V gene has CDR1 SNHLY and CDR2 FYNNEI. The CDR3 loop reads CANARDDGADTQYF. The CDR3 nucleotides are TGTGCCAATGCCAGAGATGATGGGGCAGATACGCAGTATTTT.

In its sample, this clonotype was seen many times. The chain recombines TRBV20-1 with TRBJ1-3; no clear D. Trimming took off 1 base at V and 9 bases at J, with 10 bases between the two ends. The length of the CDR3 is 12 residues. The germline CDR1 and CDR2 sequences are DFQATT and SNEGSKA (reference sequence). CDR3 amino acids: CSARGRAGTIYF. In DNA, the CDR3 is TGCAGTGCTAGAGGAAGGGCGGGCACCATATATTTT.

This clonotype was detected only a few times. V usage is TRBV20-1 and J usage is TRBJ1-1; D gene uncertain. V lost 0 bases to trimming and J lost 3 bases, with 11 bases between them. This CDR3 comprises 14 residues. In germline, CDR1 is DFQATT, CDR2 SNEGSKA (reference sequence). In nucleotides, the CDR3 is TGCAGTGCTAGAGATCCAGAGTTCGACACTGAAGCTTTCTTT. Its protein is CSARDPEFDTEAFF.

This clonotype was seen many times. The chain employs TRBV12-3 or TRBV12-4 and TRBJ2-7; no definite D call. The length of the CDR3 is 13 residues. With 6 bases removed from V and 2 bases from J, the gap between germline ends came to 11 bases. The CDR3 nucleotides are TGTGCCAGCAGAAACAGACCAGCCTACGAGCAGTACTTC. As protein: CASRNRPAYEQYF.

This clonotype occurred a few times. The chain couples TRBV5-1 to TRBJ2-7, with D unclear. Looked up from germline, CDR1 is SGHRS and CDR2 is YFSETQ. Trimming removed 0 bases from V and 3 bases from J, with 7 bases in between. There are 13 residues in the CDR3. CDR3 sequence: CASSLENLYEQYF. The DNA of the CDR3 is TGCGCCAGCAGCTTGGAAAATCTCTACGAGCAGTACTTC.

This clonotype has only a few counts. The rearrangement uses TRBV6-5 and TRBJ2-1; 9 positions agree with TRBD2. The junction had 7 bases not matched to a gene; V was cut back by 0 bases and J by 4 bases. Per the germline V gene, CDR1 is MNHEY and CDR2 is SVGAGI. The CDR3 has 17 amino acids. This chain's CDR3 is CASSYSTPSGVYNEQFF. The CDR3 DNA follows: TGTGCCAGCAGTTACTCGACTCCTAGCGGGGTTTACAATGAGCAGTTCTTC.

This clonotype appeared many times. The chain couples TRBV6-5 to TRBJ2-1; maybe TRBD1 (6 bases). The germline CDR1 and CDR2 sequences are MNHEY and SVGAGI. Trimming left V 4 bases short and J 4 bases short, with 11 bases between. CDR3 length: 14 residues. The CDR3 nucleotides read TGTGCCAGCAGTTCCCCAGGGGCGTACAATGAGCAGTTCTTC. Its protein product is CASSSPGAYNEQFF.

This sequence joins TRBV18 and TRBJ2-6; D remains unclear. Germline V lookup: CDR1 KGHSH, CDR2 LQKENI. The CDR3 totals 14 residues. The V end lost 3 bases, the J end lost 9 bases, and 12 bases lay between the germline ends. CDR3 region: CASSPDRAGNVLTF. Here the CDR3 DNA reads TGTGCCAGCTCACCGGACCGTGCAGGCAACGTCCTGACTTTC.

The CDR3, as DNA: TGTGCCAGCAGTGAGGAGCTAGGGAAGTATGGCTACACCTTC. It encodes CASSEELGKYGYTF. The chain links TRBV2 to TRBJ1-2; D is ambiguous. CDR1 and CDR2 from the germline V gene are SNHLY and FYNNEI. The V end lost 3 bases, the J end lost 5 bases, and 13 bases lay between the germline ends. This CDR3 is 14 amino acids long.

The chain combines TRBV28 with TRBJ1-4; D is unclear. V dropped 7 bases and J dropped 8 bases, with 11 bases sitting between them. CDR1 and CDR2 from the germline V gene are MDHEN and SYDVKM. This CDR3 comprises 12 residues. CDR3 DNA sequence: TGTGCCAGCAACCTCCAGCGAGAAAAACTGTTTTTT. Translated: CASNLQREKLFF.

The chain is built from TRBV20-1 and TRBJ2-7; TRBD1 matches 9 bases. The CDR3 sequence is 15 residues long. Germline lookup yields CDR1 DFQATT and CDR2 SNEGSKA (reference sequence). In DNA, the CDR3 is TGCAGCCTTACGGGGTGGGACAGGGCCTCCTACGAGCAGTACTTC. It is translated as CSLTGWDRASYEQYF.

V is TRBV20-1 and J is TRBJ2-7; tentative D call: TRBD2 (5 bases). The CDR3 extends over 12 amino acids. Per the germline V gene, CDR1 is DFQATT and CDR2 is SNEGSKA (reference sequence). In DNA form, the CDR3 reads TGCAATCCCCCAGGACTCAGGTACGAGCAGTACTTC. It yields the protein CNPPGLRYEQYF.

This clonotype has more than one count but fewer than ten. This chain connects TRBV15 to TRBJ2-7; TRBD1 might be the D (6 bases). Looked up from germline, CDR1 is LNHNV and CDR2 is YYDKDF (reference sequence). The CDR3 covers 16 residues. V was shortened by 3 bases and J by 0 bases, with 15 bases between the two germline ends. CDR3 in DNA: TGTGCCACCAGCAGCGACCCCAGGGACATCTCCTACGAGCAGTACTTC. It specifies CATSSDPRDISYEQYF.

Comments on this clonotype: One end of the junction does not line up with germline, which may come from a read error. This chain uses TRBV4-3 with TRBJ1-2, with a weak D call TRBD1 (5 bases). The V gene's germline CDR1 is LGHNA and CDR2 YSLEER. The CDR3 has 12 amino acids. The CDR3 loop reads CASSQGSGPPGF. The DNA for the CDR3 is TGCGCCAGCAGCCAAGGGTCAGGGCCCCCGGGATTC.

V usage is TRBV30 and J usage is TRBJ2-7, with TRBD1 as a possible D gene (5 bases). Germline CDR1 and CDR2: GTSNPN and SVGIG (reference sequence). The CDR3 totals 12 residues. V lost 4 bases and J lost 2, with 9 bases in between. This CDR3 is CAWMGQAYEQYF. CDR3 nucleotide sequence: TGTGCCTGGATGGGGCAGGCCTACGAGCAGTACTTC.

This clonotype has just a few counts. The chain links TRBV5-1 to TRBJ2-1; TRBD1 matches 10 bases. The ends lost 7 bases at V and 5 bases at J; junction bases unmatched: 9. This CDR3 spans 15 amino acids. CDR1 and CDR2 (germline): SGHRS, YFSETQ. CDR3 in DNA: TGCGCCAGCGGATCGGGACAGGGGATGAACAATGAGCAGTTCTTC. It translates to CASGSGQGMNNEQFF.

V gene TRBV4-1 combines with J gene TRBJ1-5, with 10 bases that match TRBD1. J was trimmed by 6 bases and V by 4 bases; bases with no gene match: 6. Germline assignment: CDR1 MGHRA and CDR2 YSYEKL. This CDR3 region has 15 residues. The CDR3 protein is CASSLDRGQLQPQHF. In DNA, the CDR3 is TGCGCCAGCAGCCTCGACAGGGGGCAGCTTCAGCCCCAGCATTTT.

Only a few counts were recorded for this clonotype. This sequence joins TRBV2 and TRBJ2-2; D gene ambiguous. The CDR3 extends over 14 amino acids. The V gene's germline CDR1 is SNHLY and CDR2 FYNNEI. V was pared by 4 bases and J by 6 bases, with 12 bases between. The CDR3 is CASSVDSLSGELFF. The CDR3 DNA is TGTGCCAGCAGTGTGGATTCCTTGTCCGGGGAGCTGTTTTTT.